This TCR beta chain comes out of a study of blood T cell repertoires in COVID-19. This clone was recorded a few times. This table comes from immunoSEQ multiplex PCR, and its TCRdb copy is limited to in-frame clones, with some not included. Among about 310,000 clones listed, 90% were seen once. This CDR3 spans 12 amino acids. CDR1 MNHEY and CDR2 SMNVEV come from the germline V gene (reference sequence). Trimming cost V 7 bases and J 10 bases; bases outside gene matches: 8. The source is a woman between 18 and 29 years old with acute COVID-19. The rearrangement uses TRBV27 and TRBJ1-1, with 8 bases matching TRBD1. Sequencing input: PBMCs or T cells enriched from blood (not recorded which). The CDR3 bases are TGTGCCAGCAACGCGATGACAGGGGCAGCTTTCTTT. Protein product: CASNAMTGAAFF.